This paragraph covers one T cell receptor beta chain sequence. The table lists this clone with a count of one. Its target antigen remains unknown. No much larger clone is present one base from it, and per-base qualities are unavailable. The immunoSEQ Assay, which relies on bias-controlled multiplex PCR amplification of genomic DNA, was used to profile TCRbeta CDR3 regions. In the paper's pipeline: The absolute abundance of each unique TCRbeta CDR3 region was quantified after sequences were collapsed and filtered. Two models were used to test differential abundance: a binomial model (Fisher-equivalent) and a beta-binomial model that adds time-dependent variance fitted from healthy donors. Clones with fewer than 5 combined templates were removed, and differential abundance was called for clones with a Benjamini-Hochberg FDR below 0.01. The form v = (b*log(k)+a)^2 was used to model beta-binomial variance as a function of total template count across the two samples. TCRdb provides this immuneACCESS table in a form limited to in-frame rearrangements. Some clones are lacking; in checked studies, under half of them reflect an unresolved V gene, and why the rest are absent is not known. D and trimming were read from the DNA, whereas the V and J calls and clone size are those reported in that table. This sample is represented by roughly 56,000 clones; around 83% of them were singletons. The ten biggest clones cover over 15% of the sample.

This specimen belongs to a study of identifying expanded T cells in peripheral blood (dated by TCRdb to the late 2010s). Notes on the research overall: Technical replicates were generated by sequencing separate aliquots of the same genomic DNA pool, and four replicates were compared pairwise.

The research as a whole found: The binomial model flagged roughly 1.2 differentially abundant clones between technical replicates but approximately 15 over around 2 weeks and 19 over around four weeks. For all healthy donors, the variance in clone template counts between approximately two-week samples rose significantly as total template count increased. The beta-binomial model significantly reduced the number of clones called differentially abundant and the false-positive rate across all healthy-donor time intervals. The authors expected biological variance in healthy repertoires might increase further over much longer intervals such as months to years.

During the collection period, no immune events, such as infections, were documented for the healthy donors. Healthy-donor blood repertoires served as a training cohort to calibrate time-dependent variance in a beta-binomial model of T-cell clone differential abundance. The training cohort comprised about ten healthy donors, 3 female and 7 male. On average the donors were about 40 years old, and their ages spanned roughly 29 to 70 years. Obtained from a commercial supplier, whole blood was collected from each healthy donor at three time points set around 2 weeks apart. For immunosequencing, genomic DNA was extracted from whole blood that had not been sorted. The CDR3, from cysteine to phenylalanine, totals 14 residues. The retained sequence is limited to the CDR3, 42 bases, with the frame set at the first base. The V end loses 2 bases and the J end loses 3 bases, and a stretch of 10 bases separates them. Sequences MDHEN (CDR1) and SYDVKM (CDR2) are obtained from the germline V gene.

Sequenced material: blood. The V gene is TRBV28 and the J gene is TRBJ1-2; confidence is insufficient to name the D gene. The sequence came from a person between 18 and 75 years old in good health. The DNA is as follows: TGTGCCAGCAGTTTAGGCAACAGCTACTATGGCTACACCTTC. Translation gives CASSLGNSYYGYTF.